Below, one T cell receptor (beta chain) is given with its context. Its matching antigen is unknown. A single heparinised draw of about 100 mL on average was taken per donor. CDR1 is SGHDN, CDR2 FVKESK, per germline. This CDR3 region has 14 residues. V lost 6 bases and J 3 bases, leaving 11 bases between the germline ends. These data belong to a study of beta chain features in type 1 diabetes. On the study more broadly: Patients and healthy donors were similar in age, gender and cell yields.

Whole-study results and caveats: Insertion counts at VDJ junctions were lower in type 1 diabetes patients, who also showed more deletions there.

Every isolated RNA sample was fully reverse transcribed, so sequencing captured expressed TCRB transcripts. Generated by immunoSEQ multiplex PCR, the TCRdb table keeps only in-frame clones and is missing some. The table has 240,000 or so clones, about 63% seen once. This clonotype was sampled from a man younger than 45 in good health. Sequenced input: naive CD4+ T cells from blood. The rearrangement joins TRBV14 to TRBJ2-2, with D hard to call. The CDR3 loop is CASSIRAYTGELFF. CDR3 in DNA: TGTGCCAGCAGTATTAGGGCCTACACCGGGGAGCTGTTTTTT.